The sequence of this TCR beta chain was determined in a study of blood T cell repertoires in COVID-19. Study context: The origin of the acute and convalescent COVID-19 samples was the United States, Italy and Spain. PBMCs, B-cell-depleted T cells, or T cells provided the cDNA or gDNA that made up the material.

This CDR3 spans 14 amino acids. Germline V gene lookup returns CDR1 SNHLY and CDR2 FYNNEI. V was pared by 8 bases and J by 0 bases, with 11 bases between. Assay: immunoSEQ multiplex PCR; the TCRdb copy retains only in-frame clones and omits some. The table shows roughly 190,000 clones, with 80% to 85% occurring only once. The TCR was taken from a human donor in a cohort sampled during active COVID-19. The chain combines TRBV2 with TRBJ2-1, with no clear D. Sequences were obtained from peripheral blood. CDR3 sequence reads: CASQALSSYNEQFF. The CDR3, as DNA: TGTGCCAGCCAGGCCTTGAGCTCCTACAATGAGCAGTTCTTC.